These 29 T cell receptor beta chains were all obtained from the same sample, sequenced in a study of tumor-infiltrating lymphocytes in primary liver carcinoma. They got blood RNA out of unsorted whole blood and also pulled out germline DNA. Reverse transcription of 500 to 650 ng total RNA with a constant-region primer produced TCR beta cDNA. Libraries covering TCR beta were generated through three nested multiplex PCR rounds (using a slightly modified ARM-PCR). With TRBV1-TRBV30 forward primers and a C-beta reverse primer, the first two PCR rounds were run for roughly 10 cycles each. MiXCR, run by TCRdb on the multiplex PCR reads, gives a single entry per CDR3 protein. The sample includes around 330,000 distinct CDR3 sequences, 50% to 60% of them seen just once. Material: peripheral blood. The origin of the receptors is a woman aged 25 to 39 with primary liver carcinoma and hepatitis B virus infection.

In DNA, the CDR3 is TGTGCCAGCAGTTTGGAAGGAAGCGGGCCCCAAGAGACCCAGTACTTC. It codes for CASSLEGSGPQETQYF. The chain recombines TRBV12-3 or TRBV12-4 with TRBJ2-5; a possible D gene is TRBD2 (6 bases). Trimming stripped 3 bases from V and 1 base from J, with 15 bases between. The CDR3 spans 16 residues.

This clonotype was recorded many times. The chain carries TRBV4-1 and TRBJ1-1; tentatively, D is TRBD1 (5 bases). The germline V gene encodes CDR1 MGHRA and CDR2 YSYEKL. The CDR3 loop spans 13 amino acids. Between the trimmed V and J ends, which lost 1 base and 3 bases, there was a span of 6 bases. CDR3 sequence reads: CASSQAGHTEAFF. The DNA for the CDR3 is TGCGCCAGCAGCCAAGCGGGACACACTGAAGCTTTCTTT.

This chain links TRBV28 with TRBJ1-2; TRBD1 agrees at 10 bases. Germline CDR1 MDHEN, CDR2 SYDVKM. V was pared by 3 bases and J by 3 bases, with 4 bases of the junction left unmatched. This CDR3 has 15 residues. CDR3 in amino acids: CASSFQTGGYYGYTF. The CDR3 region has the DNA TGTGCCAGCAGTTTCCAGACAGGGGGCTACTATGGCTACACCTTC.

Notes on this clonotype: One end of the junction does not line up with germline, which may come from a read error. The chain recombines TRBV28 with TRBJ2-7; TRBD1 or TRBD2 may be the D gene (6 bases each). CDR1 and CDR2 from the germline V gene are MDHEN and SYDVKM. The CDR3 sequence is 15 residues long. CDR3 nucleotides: TGTGCCAGTAGTTTAATTGGCGGAGGGGGCTACGAGCAGTACTTC. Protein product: CASSLIGGGGYEQYF.

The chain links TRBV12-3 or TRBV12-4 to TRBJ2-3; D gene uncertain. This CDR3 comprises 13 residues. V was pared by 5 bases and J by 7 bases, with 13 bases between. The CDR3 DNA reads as TGTGCCAGCAGTCCATTGGGTGGAAATACGCAGTATTTT. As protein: CASSPLGGNTQYF.

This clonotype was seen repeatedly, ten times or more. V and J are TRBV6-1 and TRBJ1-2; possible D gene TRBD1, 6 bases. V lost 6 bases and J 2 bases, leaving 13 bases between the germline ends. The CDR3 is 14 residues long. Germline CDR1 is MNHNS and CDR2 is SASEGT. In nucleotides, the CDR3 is TGTGCCAGCAGCCGGGACACCAAAAACTATGGCTACACCTTC. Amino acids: CASSRDTKNYGYTF.

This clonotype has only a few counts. The CDR3 DNA reads TGTGCCAGCAGAGTGGCGGGGCTAGCGGGAGCGTCTGAGCAGTTCTTC. It codes for CASRVAGLAGASEQFF. This sequence joins TRBV6-2 or TRBV6-3 and TRBJ2-1, with 10 bases lining up with TRBD2. CDR1 MNHEY and CDR2 SVGEGT come from the germline V gene. Trimming took 6 bases from V and 9 from J; bases not matched to a gene: 14. This CDR3 is built from 16 residues.

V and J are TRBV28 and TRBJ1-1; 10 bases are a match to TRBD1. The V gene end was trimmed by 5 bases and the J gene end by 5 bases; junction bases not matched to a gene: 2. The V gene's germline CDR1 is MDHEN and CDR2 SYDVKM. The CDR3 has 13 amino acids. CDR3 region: CASSGGQGTEAFF. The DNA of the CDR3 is TGTGCCAGCAGTGGGGGACAGGGGACTGAAGCTTTCTTT.

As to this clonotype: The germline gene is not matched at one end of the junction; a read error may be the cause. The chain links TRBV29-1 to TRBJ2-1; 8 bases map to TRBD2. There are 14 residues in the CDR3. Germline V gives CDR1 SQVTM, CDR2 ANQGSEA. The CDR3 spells CSIERRGAYNKQFF. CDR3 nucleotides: TGCAGCATTGAAAGGCGGGGGGCCTACAATAAGCAGTTCTTC.

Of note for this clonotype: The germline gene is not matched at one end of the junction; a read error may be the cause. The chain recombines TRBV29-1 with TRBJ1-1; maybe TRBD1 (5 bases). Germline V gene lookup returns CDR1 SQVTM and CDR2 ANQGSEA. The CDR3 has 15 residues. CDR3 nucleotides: TGCAACGTTGAACAAAGAGGGGAAATGAACACTGAAGCTTTCTTT. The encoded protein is CNVEQRGEMNTEAFF. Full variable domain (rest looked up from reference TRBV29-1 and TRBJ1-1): SAVISQKPSRDICQRGTSLTIQCQVDSQVTMMFWYRQQPGQSLTLIATANQGSEATYESGFVIDKFPISRPNLTFSTLTVSNMSPEDSSIYLCNVEQRGEMNTEAFFGQGTRLTVV.

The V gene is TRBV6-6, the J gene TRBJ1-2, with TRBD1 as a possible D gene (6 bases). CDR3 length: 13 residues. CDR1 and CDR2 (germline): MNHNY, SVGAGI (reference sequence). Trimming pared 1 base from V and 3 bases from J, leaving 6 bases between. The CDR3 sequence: CASSYYRDYGYTF. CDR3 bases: TGTGCCAGCAGTTACTACAGGGACTATGGCTACACCTTC.

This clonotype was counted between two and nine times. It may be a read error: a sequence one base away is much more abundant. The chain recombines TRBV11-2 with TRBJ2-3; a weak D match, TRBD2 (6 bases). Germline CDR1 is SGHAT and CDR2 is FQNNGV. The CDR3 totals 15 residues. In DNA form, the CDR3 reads TGTGCCAACAGCTTATTCGGGCTAGCGCCAGATACGCAGTATTTT. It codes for CANSLFGLAPDTQYF.

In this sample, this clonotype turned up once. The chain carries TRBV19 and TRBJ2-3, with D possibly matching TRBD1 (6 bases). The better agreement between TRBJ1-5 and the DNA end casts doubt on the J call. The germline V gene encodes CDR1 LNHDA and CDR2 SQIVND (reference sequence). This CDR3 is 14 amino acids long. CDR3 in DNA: TGTGCCAGTAGTATGACGGACAGCACAGGTACGCAGCATTTT. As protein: CASSMTDSTGTQHF.

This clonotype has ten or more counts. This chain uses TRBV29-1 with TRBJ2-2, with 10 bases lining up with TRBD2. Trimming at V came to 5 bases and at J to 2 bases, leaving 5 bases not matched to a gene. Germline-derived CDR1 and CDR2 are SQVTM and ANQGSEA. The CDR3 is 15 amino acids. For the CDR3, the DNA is TGCAGCGTTTCCAAGCGGGAGGGAAACACCGGGGAGCTGTTTTTT. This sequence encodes CSVSKREGNTGELFF.

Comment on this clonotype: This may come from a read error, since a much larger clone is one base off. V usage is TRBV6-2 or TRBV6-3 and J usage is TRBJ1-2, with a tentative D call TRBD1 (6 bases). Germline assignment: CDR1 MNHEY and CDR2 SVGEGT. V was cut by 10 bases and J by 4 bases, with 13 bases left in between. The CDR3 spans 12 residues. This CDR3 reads CANSGQFYGYTF. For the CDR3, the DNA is TGTGCCAACTCCGGACAGTTCTATGGCTACACCTTC.

The CDR3 DNA sequence: TGTGCCAGCAGTGCCTGGCGGGTCCGGGATTCACCCCTCCACTTT. Protein product: CASSAWRVRDSPLHF. The chain employs TRBV2 and TRBJ1-6; D is uncertain. This CDR3 spans 15 amino acids. Germline CDR1 is SNHLY and CDR2 is FYNNEI. The germline V and J ends were trimmed by 4 bases and 8 bases, with 15 bases remaining between them.

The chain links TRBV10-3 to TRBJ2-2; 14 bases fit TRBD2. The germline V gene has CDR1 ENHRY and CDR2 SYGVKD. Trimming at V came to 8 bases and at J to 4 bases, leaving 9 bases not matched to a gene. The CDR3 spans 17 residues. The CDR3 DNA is TGTGCCATCGGCCGACTAGCGGGAGGGCCGGGCACCGGGGAGCTGTTTTTT. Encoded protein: CAIGRLAGGPGTGELFF.

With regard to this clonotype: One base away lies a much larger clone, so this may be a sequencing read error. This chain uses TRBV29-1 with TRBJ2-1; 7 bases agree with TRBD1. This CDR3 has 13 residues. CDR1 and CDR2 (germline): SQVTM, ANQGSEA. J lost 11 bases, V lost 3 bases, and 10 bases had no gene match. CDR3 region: CSVDGTGVNKQFF. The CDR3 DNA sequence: TGCAGCGTTGATGGTACAGGGGTTAATAAGCAGTTCTTC.

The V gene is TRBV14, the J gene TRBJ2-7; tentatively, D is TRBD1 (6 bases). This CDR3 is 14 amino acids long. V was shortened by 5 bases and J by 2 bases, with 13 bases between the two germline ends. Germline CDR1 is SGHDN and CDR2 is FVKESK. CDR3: CASSTRQVAYEQYF. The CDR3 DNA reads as TGTGCCAGCAGCACCAGACAGGTCGCCTACGAGCAGTACTTC.

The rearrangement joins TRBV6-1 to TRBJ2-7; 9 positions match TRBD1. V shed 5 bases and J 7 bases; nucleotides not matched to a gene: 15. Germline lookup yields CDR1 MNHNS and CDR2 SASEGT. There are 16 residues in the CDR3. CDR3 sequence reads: CASSQLHGQGTWEQYF. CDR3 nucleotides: TGTGCCAGCAGTCAGCTCCACGGACAGGGGACGTGGGAGCAGTACTTC.

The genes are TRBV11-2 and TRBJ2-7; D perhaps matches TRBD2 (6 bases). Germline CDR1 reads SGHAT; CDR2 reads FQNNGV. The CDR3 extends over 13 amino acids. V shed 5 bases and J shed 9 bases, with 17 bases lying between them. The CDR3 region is CASSNGRAGGQYF. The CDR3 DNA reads TGTGCCAGCAGCAATGGCAGGGCCGGGGGGCAGTACTTC. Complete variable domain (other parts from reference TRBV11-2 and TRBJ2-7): EAGVAQSPRYKIIEKRQSVAFWCNPISGHATLYWYQQILGQGPKLLIQFQNNGVVDDSQLPKDRFSAERLKGVDSTLKIQPAKLEDSAVYLCASSNGRAGGQYFGPGTRLTVT.

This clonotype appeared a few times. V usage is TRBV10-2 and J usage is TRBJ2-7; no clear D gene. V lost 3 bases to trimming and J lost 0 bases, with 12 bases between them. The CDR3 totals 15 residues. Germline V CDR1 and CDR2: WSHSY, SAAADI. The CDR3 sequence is CASSDDPSSSYEQYF. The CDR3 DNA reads TGCGCCAGCAGTGATGACCCCTCCAGCTCCTACGAGCAGTACTTC.

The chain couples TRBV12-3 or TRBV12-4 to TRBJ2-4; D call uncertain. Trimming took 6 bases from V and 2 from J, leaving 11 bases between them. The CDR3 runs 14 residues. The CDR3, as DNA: TGTGCCAGCAGCGACACCGTATCCAAAAACATTCAGTACTTC. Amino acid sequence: CASSDTVSKNIQYF.

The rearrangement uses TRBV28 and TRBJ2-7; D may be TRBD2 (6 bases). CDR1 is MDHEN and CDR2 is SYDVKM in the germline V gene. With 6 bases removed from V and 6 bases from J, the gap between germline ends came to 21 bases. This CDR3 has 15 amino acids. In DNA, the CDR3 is TGTGCCAGCAGCCCTCCTCTATCGGGAGTGACCGAGCAGTACTTC. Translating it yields CASSPPLSGVTEQYF.

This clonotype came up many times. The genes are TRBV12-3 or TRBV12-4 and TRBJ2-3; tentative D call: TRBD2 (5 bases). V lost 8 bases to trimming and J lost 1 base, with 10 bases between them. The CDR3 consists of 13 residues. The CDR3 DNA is TGTGCCAGCGATTACGGGGGCACAGATACGCAGTATTTT. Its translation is CASDYGGTDTQYF.

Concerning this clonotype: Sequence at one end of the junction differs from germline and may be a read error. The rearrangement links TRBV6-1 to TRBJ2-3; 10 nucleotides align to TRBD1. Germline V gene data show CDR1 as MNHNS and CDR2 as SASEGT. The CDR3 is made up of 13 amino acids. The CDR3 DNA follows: TGTGCCAGCGGGACAGGGGACACAGATAGGCAGTATTTT. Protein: CASGTGDTDRQYF.

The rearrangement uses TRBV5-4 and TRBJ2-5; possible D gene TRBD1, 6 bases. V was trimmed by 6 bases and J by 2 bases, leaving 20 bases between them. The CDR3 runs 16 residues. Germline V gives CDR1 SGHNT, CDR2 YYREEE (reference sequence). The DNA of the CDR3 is TGTGCCAGCATCACCAACCTACAGGGAAGGCAAGAGACCCAGTACTTC. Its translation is CASITNLQGRQETQYF.

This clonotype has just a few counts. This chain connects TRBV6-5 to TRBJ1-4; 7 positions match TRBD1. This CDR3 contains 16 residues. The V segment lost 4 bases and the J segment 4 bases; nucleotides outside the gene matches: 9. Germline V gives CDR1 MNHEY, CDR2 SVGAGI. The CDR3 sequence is CASSSTSTGINEKLFF. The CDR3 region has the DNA TGTGCCAGCAGTTCCACCTCGACAGGGATTAATGAAAAACTGTTTTTT.

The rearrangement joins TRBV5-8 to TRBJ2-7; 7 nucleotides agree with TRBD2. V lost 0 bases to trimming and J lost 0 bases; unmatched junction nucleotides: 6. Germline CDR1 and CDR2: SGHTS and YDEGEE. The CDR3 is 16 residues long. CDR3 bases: TGTGCCAGCAGCTTGGGAGGGCGGGGGTTCTCCTACGAGCAGTACTTC. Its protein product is CASSLGGRGFSYEQYF. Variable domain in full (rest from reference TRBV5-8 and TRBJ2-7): EAGVTQSPTHLIKTRGQQATLRCSPISGHTSVYWYQQALGLGLQFLLWYDEGEERNRGNFPPRFSGRQFPNYSSELNVNALELEDSALYLCASSLGGRGFSYEQYFGPGTRLTVT.